What follows are 30 T cell receptor beta chains derived from one specimen sequenced in a study of CD8 T cells in Susac syndrome. Random hexamers served to reverse transcribe roughly 0.5 to 1 ug RNA. Each CDR3 protein gets one entry after TCRdb re-called the immunoSEQ multiplex PCR reads with MiXCR. The sample holds about 60,000 distinct CDR3 sequences, approximately 92% seen once. Sequencing was performed on CD8+ T cells from PBMCs. Every receptor here comes from a human donor in good health.

The genes are TRBV6-1 and TRBJ2-7; 8 bases map to TRBD1. This CDR3 is built from 16 residues. V dropped 4 bases and J dropped 0; count of bases not matched to a gene: 8. CDR1 and CDR2 (germline): MNHNS, SASEGT. This CDR3 is CASSATTGDASYEQYF. The DNA of the CDR3 is TGTGCCAGCAGTGCCACGACAGGGGACGCCTCCTACGAGCAGTACTTC.

J is TRBJ2-2 and V is TRBV2, with 7 bases matching TRBD1. The V gene's germline CDR1 is SNHLY and CDR2 FYNNEI. V trimming: 2 bases; J trimming: 4 bases; junction bases outside the gene matches: 7. CDR3 size: 16 residues. CDR3 sequence reads: CASSEYLGGGTGELFF. CDR3 coding DNA: TGTGCCAGCAGTGAATATTTAGGGGGCGGCACCGGGGAGCTGTTTTTT.

This chain joins TRBV4-1 and TRBJ2-1; no reliable D call. Germline V gives CDR1 MGHRA, CDR2 YSYEKL. Deletions cut 0 bases from V and 4 bases from J, with 25 bases between. This CDR3 contains 20 residues. CDR3: CASSQDQQMRFEILYNEQFF. The CDR3 bases are TGCGCCAGCAGCCAAGACCAACAGATGCGATTCGAAATTTTATACAATGAGCAGTTCTTC.

The rearrangement uses TRBV13 and TRBJ2-1; maybe TRBD1 (7 bases). The CDR3 is 16 amino acids. The V and J ends lost 0 bases and 3 bases respectively, with 12 bases between them. The germline gives CDR1 PRHDT, CDR2 FYEKMQ (reference sequence). Written as DNA, the CDR3 is TGTGCCAGCAGCTTAGGCAGGGGGGCTGTCTACAATGAGCAGTTCTTC. It translates to CASSLGRGAVYNEQFF.

This clonotype was seen a single time. This rearrangement joins TRBV2 to TRBJ2-2, with 14 bases lining up with TRBD2. Germline V CDR1 and CDR2: SNHLY, FYNNEI. V lost 6 bases, J lost 6 bases, and 15 bases stayed unmatched. CDR3 length: 19 residues. The CDR3 loop reads CASRAGTSGGERWPGELFF. DNA of the CDR3: TGTGCCAGCAGGGCCGGGACTAGCGGGGGAGAAAGGTGGCCCGGGGAGCTGTTTTTT.

This chain uses TRBV4-1 with TRBJ2-7, with D possibly TRBD1 on 6 matching bases. CDR1 MGHRA and CDR2 YSYEKL come from the germline V gene. The CDR3 runs 13 residues. Trimming left V 3 bases short and J 3 bases short, with 9 bases between. The DNA for the CDR3 is TGCGCCAGCAGCCAGGAAGGGGGCTACGAGCAGTACTTC. Translated: CASSQEGGYEQYF.

This sequence joins TRBV11-2 and TRBJ2-7, with 9 bases matching TRBD1. Losses at the gene ends were 4 bases for V and 5 bases for J; bases not matched to a gene: 3. The CDR3 is made up of 13 amino acids. Germline CDR1 SGHAT, CDR2 FQNNGV. DNA for the CDR3: TGTGCCAGCAGCTGGGACAGGGAGAACGAGCAGTACTTC. Translation gives CASSWDRENEQYF.

V is TRBV27 and J is TRBJ1-1, with D maybe TRBD1 (6 bases). This CDR3 comprises 12 residues. Germline lookup yields CDR1 MNHEY and CDR2 SMNVEV (reference sequence). Trimming took 6 bases from V and 6 from J, leaving 11 bases between them. DNA of the CDR3: TGTGCCAGCAGAGGGGGGGTCGCTGAAGCTTTCTTT. The encoded protein is CASRGGVAEAFF.

V usage is TRBV7-2 and J usage is TRBJ2-5; D is possibly TRBD2 (5 bases). Deletions cut 2 bases from V and 3 bases from J, with 10 bases between. CDR3 length: 14 residues. Germline V gives CDR1 SGHTA, CDR2 FQGNSA. CDR3 sequence: CASSLFEGEETQYF. Here the CDR3 DNA reads TGTGCCAGCAGCTTATTTGAGGGAGAAGAGACCCAGTACTTC. The variable domain in full, completed from reference TRBV7-2 and TRBJ2-5, reads GAGVSQSPSNKVTEKGKDVELRCDPISGHTALYWYRQSLGQGLEFLIYFQGNSAPDKSGLPSDRFSAERTGGSVSTLTIQRTQQEDSAVYLCASSLFEGEETQYFGPGTRLLVL.

V gene TRBV13 combines with J gene TRBJ2-3, with 7 bases aligning to TRBD1. Germline V lookup: CDR1 PRHDT, CDR2 FYEKMQ (reference sequence). With V trimmed by 4 bases and J by 2 bases, 12 bases remained unmatched. The CDR3 is 17 residues long. The CDR3 sequence is CASSSFETGLNTDTQYF. CDR3 sequence (DNA): TGTGCCAGCAGCTCATTTGAGACAGGGTTAAACACAGATACGCAGTATTTT.

The rearrangement links TRBV5-5 to TRBJ2-7; 7 bases line up with TRBD1. The germline gives CDR1 SGHKS, CDR2 YYEKEE (reference sequence). V was pared by 1 base and J by 2 bases, with 9 bases of the junction left unmatched. The CDR3 contains 16 residues. The CDR3 is CASSLNRQGFTYEQYF. CDR3 sequence (DNA): TGTGCCAGCAGCTTGAACCGACAGGGCTTCACCTACGAGCAGTACTTC.

The J gene is TRBJ1-5, the V gene TRBV2; D gene ambiguous. This CDR3 is built from 13 residues. The V end lost 3 bases, the J end lost 10 bases, and 13 bases lay between the germline ends. Germline V lookup: CDR1 SNHLY, CDR2 FYNNEI. CDR3 sequence: CASSEVQLQPQHF. CDR3 bases: TGTGCCAGCAGTGAGGTTCAGTTGCAACCCCAGCATTTT.

CDR3 in DNA: TGTGCCAGCAGCCGACAGGCGGACAGGGTATTCGGAACCAAAAACATTCAGTACTTC. Translation: CASSRQADRVFGTKNIQYF. J is TRBJ2-4 and V is TRBV3-1, with TRBD1 identical over 8 bases. J lost 2 bases, V lost 4 bases, and 16 bases had no gene match. The germline V gene encodes CDR1 LGHDT and CDR2 YNNKEL (reference sequence). CDR3 size: 19 residues.

The chain carries TRBV9 and TRBJ2-7, with a weak D call TRBD1 (6 bases). Per germline, CDR1 SGDLS and CDR2 YYNGEE. V was shortened by 4 bases and J by 0 bases, with 17 bases between the two germline ends. The CDR3 totals 16 residues. The CDR3 DNA sequence: TGTGCCAGCAGCCCTGGGGATCGGGACATCTCCTACGAGCAGTACTTC. This sequence encodes CASSPGDRDISYEQYF.

The chain is built from TRBV13 and TRBJ1-2; D perhaps matches TRBD1 (6 bases). Trimming took 4 bases from V and 0 from J, leaving 12 bases between them. The germline V gene encodes CDR1 PRHDT and CDR2 FYEKMQ (reference sequence). The CDR3 is 15 residues long. The CDR3 protein is CASSSEGEANYGYTF. The CDR3 DNA follows: TGTGCCAGCAGCTCCGAGGGGGAAGCTAACTATGGCTACACCTTC.

The rearrangement uses TRBV12-3 or TRBV12-4 and TRBJ2-2; 7 bases are a match to TRBD2. This CDR3 is built from 16 residues. Trimming removed 4 bases from V and 1 base from J; junction bases left unmatched: 6. DNA of the CDR3: TGTGCCAGCAGTTCCCACTGGGGGGGGAACACCGGGGAGCTGTTTTTT. It specifies CASSSHWGGNTGELFF.

This clonotype came up once. The rearrangement joins TRBV29-1 to TRBJ1-2; D is perhaps TRBD1 (5 bases). Germline CDR1 is SQVTM and CDR2 is ANQGSEA. The CDR3 has 12 amino acids. The V end lost 3 bases, the J end lost 6 bases, and 11 bases lay between the germline ends. For the CDR3, the DNA is TGCAGCGTTGATGGCAGGGCGGATGGCTACACCTTC. It translates to CSVDGRADGYTF. Using reference TRBV29-1 and TRBJ1-2 for the parts outside the CDR3, the full variable domain is SAVISQKPSRDICQRGTSLTIQCQVDSQVTMMFWYRQQPGQSLTLIATANQGSEATYESGFVIDKFPISRPNLTFSTLTVSNMSPEDSSIYLCSVDGRADGYTFGSGTRLTVV.

The gene calls are TRBV28 and TRBJ2-7; 7 bases are a match to TRBD1. Germline lookup yields CDR1 MDHEN and CDR2 SYDVKM. The junction had 5 bases not matched to a gene; V was cut back by 5 bases and J by 7 bases. The CDR3 is 12 residues long. The CDR3 reads CASSLGQAEQYF. The CDR3 DNA reads as TGTGCCAGCAGTCTCGGACAGGCGGAGCAGTACTTC.

The chain is built from TRBV7-3 and TRBJ2-2, with 13 positions matching TRBD2. CDR3 length equals 17 residues. Losses at the gene ends were 5 bases for V and 0 bases for J; bases not matched to a gene: 3. CDR1 and CDR2 (germline): SGHTA, FQGTGA. CDR3 DNA sequence: TGTGCCAGCAGCGGGACTAGCGGGACTCCGAACACCGGGGAGCTGTTTTTT. Residues: CASSGTSGTPNTGELFF. Complete variable domain (other parts from reference TRBV7-3 and TRBJ2-2): GAGVSQTPSNKVTEKGKYVELRCDPISGHTALYWYRQSLGQGPEFLIYFQGTGAADDSGLPNDRFFAVRPEGSVSTLKIQRTERGDSAVYLCASSGTSGTPNTGELFFGEGSRLTVL.

Here the CDR3 DNA reads TGTGCCAGCAGTTTGACCGGCGGGCCGGGGACCCAGTACTTC. It encodes CASSLTGGPGTQYF. This rearrangement joins TRBV28 to TRBJ2-5, with a possible D match to TRBD2 (5 bases). V lost 3 bases, J lost 7 bases, and 15 bases lay in between. The CDR3 is 14 amino acids. Germline-derived CDR1 and CDR2 are MDHEN and SYDVKM.

This clonotype was picked up one time. The gene calls are TRBV3-1 and TRBJ2-1; D not certain. The length of the CDR3 is 14 residues. Germline V gives CDR1 LGHDT, CDR2 YNNKEL (reference sequence). Trimming removed 1 base from V and 4 bases from J, with 8 bases in between. The DNA of the CDR3 is TGTGCCAGCAGCCAAGGTATTGGGTACAATGAGCAGTTCTTC. Translated: CASSQGIGYNEQFF.

V and J are TRBV6-5 and TRBJ1-2; 9 bases fit TRBD1. The CDR3 contains 15 residues. CDR1 is MNHEY and CDR2 is SVGAGI in the germline V gene. J lost 6 bases, V lost 0 bases, and 5 bases had no gene match. The CDR3 DNA is TGTGCCAGCAGTTACTCGGGACAGGGCGGCAATGGCTACACCTTC. It specifies CASSYSGQGGNGYTF.

The DNA for the CDR3 is TGTGCCAGTAACCAGGTAATCACGAGCGGAAAACTGTTTTTT. Protein: CASNQVITSGKLFF. This rearrangement joins TRBV19 to TRBJ1-4; D gene unclear. CDR1 is LNHDA and CDR2 is SQIVND in the germline V gene (reference sequence). The CDR3 length is 14 residues. V was shortened by 7 bases and J by 10 bases, with 19 bases between the two germline ends. Filled out from reference TRBV19 and TRBJ1-4, the complete variable domain reads DGGITQSPKYLFRKEGQNVTLSCEQNLNHDAMYWYRQDPGQGLRLIYYSQIVNDFQKGDIAEGYSVSREKKESFPLTVTSAQKNPTAFYLCASNQVITSGKLFFGSGTQLSVL.

The V call is TRBV28, the J call TRBJ2-5; the D call may be TRBD1 or TRBD2 (5 bases each). CDR1 and CDR2 from the germline V gene are MDHEN and SYDVKM. The V end was cut by 6 bases, the J end by 2 bases, with 16 bases between. The CDR3 loop spans 15 amino acids. CDR3 loop: CASRQIGTAQETQYF. As DNA, the CDR3 is TGTGCCAGCAGACAAATCGGGACGGCGCAAGAGACCCAGTACTTC.

The CDR3 DNA is TGTGCCAGCAGCTTAGTCGGGGGGGGAGATACGCAGTATTTT. This gives the protein CASSLVGGGDTQYF. V gene TRBV7-3 combines with J gene TRBJ2-3, with 8 bases identical to TRBD2. Germline CDR1 and CDR2: SGHTA and FQGTGA. J lost 5 bases, V lost 2 bases, and 3 bases had no gene match. The CDR3 has 14 residues.

J is TRBJ1-2 and V is TRBV3-1; possibly TRBD1 for D (6 bases). V gave up 5 bases and J gave up 7 bases, with 23 bases separating them. Germline loops: CDR1 LGHDT, CDR2 YNNKEL (reference sequence). This CDR3 region has 16 residues. CDR3 nucleotides: TGTGCCAGCAGCTTCTCTCCGACAGGTTCGGTCCCTGGCTACACCTTC. Encoded protein: CASSFSPTGSVPGYTF.

The CDR3 DNA is TGCGCCAGCAGCCAAGATTCTCCCTGGGGGGAAGACAATGAGCAGTTCTTC. Residues: CASSQDSPWGEDNEQFF. This chain links TRBV4-3 with TRBJ2-1, with D possibly matching TRBD2 (6 bases). V was shortened by 0 bases and J by 5 bases, with 17 bases between the two germline ends. Germline CDR1 LGHNA, CDR2 YSLEER. The CDR3 runs 17 residues.

The rearrangement joins TRBV7-3 to TRBJ2-1, with TRBD2 matching over 12 bases. The V gene end was trimmed by 1 base and the J gene end by 7 bases; junction bases not matched to a gene: 11. The length of the CDR3 is 18 residues. Per germline, CDR1 SGHTA and CDR2 FQGTGA. CDR3 loop: CASSLISASGGANNEQFF. In DNA form, the CDR3 reads TGTGCCAGCAGCTTAATTTCGGCTAGCGGGGGGGCCAATAATGAGCAGTTCTTC.

The V call is TRBV2, the J call TRBJ2-2; the match to TRBD1 covers 10 bases. Trimming at V came to 4 bases and at J to 4 bases, leaving 6 bases not matched to a gene. The germline V gene encodes CDR1 SNHLY and CDR2 FYNNEI. CDR3 size: 16 residues. CDR3 nucleotides: TGTGCCAGCAGTGTTTGGACAGGGGGGAGCACCGGGGAGCTGTTTTTT. Translating it yields CASSVWTGGSTGELFF.

The V call is TRBV15, the J call TRBJ2-1; TRBD2 might be the D (5 bases). CDR1 LNHNV and CDR2 YYDKDF come from the germline V gene (reference sequence). Trimming left V 0 bases short and J 9 bases short, with 15 bases between. The CDR3 sequence is 15 residues long. The chain's CDR3 is CATSRDRNLAVEQFF. The CDR3 bases are TGTGCCACCAGCAGAGATCGTAATCTAGCCGTTGAGCAGTTCTTC.